This TCR beta chain was documented in a study of breast tumors, draining lymph nodes, adjacent tissues. TCRdb fed the multiplex PCR reads into MiXCR, producing one record per CDR3 protein. Among about 140,000 distinct CDR3 sequences listed, 20% to 25% were seen once. Breast cancer patients provided tissue from their axillary draining lymph nodes. The V gene's germline CDR1 is SGHVT and CDR2 SQSDAQ. CDR3 length: 12 amino acids. The sample holds many counts of this clonotype. Mismatch with germline at one junction end may stem from a read error. Sample: axillary lymph node tissue. The V and J genes are TRBV7-4 and TRBJ2-1; either TRBD1 or TRBD2 may fit D (5 bases each). This TCR was sampled from a female donor with breast cancer. Some clones in this sample may be carry-over from other donors' samples. The CDR3 region is CASSLGEGWPPF. The CDR3, as DNA: TGTGCCAGCAGCTTAGGAGAGGGGTGGCCTCCTTTC.